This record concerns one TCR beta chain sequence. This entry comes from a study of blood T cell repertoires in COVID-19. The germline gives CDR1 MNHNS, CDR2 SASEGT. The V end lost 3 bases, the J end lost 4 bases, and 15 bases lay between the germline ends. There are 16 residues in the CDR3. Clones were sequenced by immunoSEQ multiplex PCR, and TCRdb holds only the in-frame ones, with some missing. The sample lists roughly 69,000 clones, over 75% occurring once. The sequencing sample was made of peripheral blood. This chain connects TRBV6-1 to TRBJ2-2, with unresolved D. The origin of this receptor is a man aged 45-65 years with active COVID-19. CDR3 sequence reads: CASSDHISRTTGELFF. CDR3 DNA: TGTGCCAGCAGTGACCATATTAGCAGAACCACCGGGGAGCTGTTTTTT.